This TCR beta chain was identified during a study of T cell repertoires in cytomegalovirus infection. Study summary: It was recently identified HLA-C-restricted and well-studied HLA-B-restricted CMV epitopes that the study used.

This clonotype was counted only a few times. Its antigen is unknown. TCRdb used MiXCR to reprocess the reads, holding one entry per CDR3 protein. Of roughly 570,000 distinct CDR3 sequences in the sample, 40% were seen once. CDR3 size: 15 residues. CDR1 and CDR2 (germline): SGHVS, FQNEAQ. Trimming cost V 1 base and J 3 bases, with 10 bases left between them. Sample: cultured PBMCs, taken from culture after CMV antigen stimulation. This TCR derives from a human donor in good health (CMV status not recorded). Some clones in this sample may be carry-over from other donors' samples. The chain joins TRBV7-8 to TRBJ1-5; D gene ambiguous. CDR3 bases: TGTGCCAGCAGCTTAGATGGCAGAGACAATCAGCCCCAGCATTTT. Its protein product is CASSLDGRDNQPQHF.